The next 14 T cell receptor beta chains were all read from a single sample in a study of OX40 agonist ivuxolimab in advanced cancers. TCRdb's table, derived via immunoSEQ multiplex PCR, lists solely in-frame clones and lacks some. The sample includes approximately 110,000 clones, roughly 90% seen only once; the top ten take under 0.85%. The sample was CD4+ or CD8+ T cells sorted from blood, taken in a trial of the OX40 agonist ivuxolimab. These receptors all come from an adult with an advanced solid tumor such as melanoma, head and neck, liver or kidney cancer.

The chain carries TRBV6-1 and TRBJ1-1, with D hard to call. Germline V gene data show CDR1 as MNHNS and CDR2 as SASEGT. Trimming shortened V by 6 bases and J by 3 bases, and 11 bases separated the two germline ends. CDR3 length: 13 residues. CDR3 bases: TGTGCCAGCAGATTAGAAGGACACACTGAAGCTTTCTTT. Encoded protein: CASRLEGHTEAFF.

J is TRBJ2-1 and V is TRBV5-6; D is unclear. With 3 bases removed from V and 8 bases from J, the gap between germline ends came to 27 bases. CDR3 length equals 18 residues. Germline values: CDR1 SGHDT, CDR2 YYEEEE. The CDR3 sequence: CASSSHQEDWPRIHEQFF. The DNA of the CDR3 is TGTGCCAGCAGCTCGCACCAAGAAGACTGGCCCCGGATCCATGAGCAGTTCTTC.

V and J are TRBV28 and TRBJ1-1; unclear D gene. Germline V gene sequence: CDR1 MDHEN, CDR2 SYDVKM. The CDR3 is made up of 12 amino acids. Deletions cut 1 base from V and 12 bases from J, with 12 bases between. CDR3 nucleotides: TGTGCCAGCAGTTTATATGGACTTGGAACTTTCTTT. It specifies CASSLYGLGTFF.

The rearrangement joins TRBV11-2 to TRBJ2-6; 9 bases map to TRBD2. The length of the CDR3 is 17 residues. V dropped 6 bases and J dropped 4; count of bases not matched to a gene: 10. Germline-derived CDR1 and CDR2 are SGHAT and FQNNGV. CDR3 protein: CASSLLAGSTGANVLTF. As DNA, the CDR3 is TGTGCCAGCAGTTTACTAGCGGGCAGTACGGGGGCCAACGTCCTGACTTTC.

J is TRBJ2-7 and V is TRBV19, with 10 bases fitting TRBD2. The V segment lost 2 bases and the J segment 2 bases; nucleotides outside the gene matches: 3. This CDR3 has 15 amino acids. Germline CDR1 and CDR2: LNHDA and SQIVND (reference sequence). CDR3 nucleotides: TGTGCCAGTAGTATATCTACTAGCGGGGCCTACGAGCAGTACTTC. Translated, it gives CASSISTSGAYEQYF.

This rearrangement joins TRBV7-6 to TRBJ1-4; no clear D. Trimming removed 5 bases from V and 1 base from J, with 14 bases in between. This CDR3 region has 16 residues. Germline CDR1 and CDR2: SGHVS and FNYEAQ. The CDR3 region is CASSERALGTNEKLFF. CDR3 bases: TGTGCCAGCAGCGAGCGGGCCCTTGGAACTAATGAAAAACTGTTTTTT.

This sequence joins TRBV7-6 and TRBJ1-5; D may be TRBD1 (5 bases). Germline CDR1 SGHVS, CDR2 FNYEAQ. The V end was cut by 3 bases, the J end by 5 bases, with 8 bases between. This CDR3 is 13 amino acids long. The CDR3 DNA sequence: TGTGCCAGCAGCTTCTCCAGGGATCAGCCCCAGCATTTT. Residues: CASSFSRDQPQHF.

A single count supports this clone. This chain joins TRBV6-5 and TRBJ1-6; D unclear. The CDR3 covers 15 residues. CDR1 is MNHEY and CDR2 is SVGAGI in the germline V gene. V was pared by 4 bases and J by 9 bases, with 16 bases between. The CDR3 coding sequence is TGTGCCAGCAGTTTGGGCAGCGTGGACGGTTCACCCCTCCACTTT. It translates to CASSLGSVDGSPLHF.

The CDR3 here is CASSGPGRINQPQHF. CDR3 DNA: TGTGCCAGTTCAGGGCCCGGACGGATCAATCAGCCCCAGCATTTT. The rearrangement links TRBV19 to TRBJ1-5; D perhaps matches TRBD1 (5 bases). The CDR3 extends over 15 amino acids. Trimming removed 8 bases from V and 3 bases from J, with 17 bases in between. The germline V gene has CDR1 LNHDA and CDR2 SQIVND (reference sequence).

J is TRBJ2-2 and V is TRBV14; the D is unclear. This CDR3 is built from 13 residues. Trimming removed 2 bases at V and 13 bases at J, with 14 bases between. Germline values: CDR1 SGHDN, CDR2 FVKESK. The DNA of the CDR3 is TGTGCCAGCAGCCAACTAGGACGTGTGGGGCTGTTTTTT. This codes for CASSQLGRVGLFF.

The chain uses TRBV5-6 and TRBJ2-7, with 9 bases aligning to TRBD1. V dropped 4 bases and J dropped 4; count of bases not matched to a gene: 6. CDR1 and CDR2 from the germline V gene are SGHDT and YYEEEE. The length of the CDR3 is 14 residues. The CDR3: CASSPGTGWYEQYF. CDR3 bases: TGTGCCAGCAGCCCCGGGACAGGGTGGTACGAGCAGTACTTC.

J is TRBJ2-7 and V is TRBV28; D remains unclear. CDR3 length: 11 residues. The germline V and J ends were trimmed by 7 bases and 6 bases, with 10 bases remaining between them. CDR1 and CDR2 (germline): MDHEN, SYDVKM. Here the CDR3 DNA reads TGTGCCAGCACCCGTGGGTTCGAGCAGTACTTC. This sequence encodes CASTRGFEQYF.

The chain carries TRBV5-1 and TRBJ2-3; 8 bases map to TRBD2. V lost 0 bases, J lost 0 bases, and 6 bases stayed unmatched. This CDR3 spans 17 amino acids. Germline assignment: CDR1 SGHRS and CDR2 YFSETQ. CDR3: CASSLEPSGSSTDTQYF. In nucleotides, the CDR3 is TGCGCCAGCAGCTTGGAGCCTAGCGGGTCGAGCACAGATACGCAGTATTTT.

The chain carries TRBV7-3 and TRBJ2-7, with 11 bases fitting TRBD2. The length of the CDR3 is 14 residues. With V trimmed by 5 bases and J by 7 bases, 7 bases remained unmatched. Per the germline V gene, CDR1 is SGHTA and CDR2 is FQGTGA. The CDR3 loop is CASSTTSGRYEQYF. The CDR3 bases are TGTGCCAGCAGCACAACTAGCGGGAGATATGAGCAGTACTTC.